The 18 T cell receptor beta chains below all came from one sample that was sequenced in a study of patients and donors after allogeneic stem cell transplantation. In TCRdb, the RT-PCR reads were re-called with MiXCR into one record per CDR3 protein. The top ten clones hold roughly 50% of a sample with under 170,000 distinct CDR3 sequences, roughly 35% of them seen once. The source material was blood, either unsorted or a sorted T cell fraction (not recorded which). The origin of the receptors is a human donor who was either an allogeneic HSCT recipient or a stem cell or donor lymphocyte infusion donor (not recorded which). It is not recorded whose cells these are; they may come from a transplant donor.

The V call is TRBV30, the J call TRBJ1-3, with a tentative D call TRBD1 (5 bases). CDR1 is GTSNPN and CDR2 is SVGIG in the germline V gene (reference sequence). V lost 5 bases and J 0 bases, leaving 17 bases between the germline ends. This CDR3 has 16 amino acids. The CDR3 coding sequence is TGTGCCTGGGCTGGGGGATCCGGGCTCTCTGGAAACACCATATATTTT. Its translation is CAWAGGSGLSGNTIYF.

V usage is TRBV6-2 or TRBV6-3 and J usage is TRBJ2-7, with D tentatively TRBD2 (6 bases). The V gene's germline CDR1 is MNHEY and CDR2 SVGEGT. CDR3 size: 14 residues. The ends were cut back, 7 bases at V and 0 bases at J, with 13 bases in the middle. CDR3 in amino acids: CASKRLGPSYEQYF. CDR3 in DNA: TGTGCCAGCAAACGACTAGGACCCTCCTACGAGCAGTACTTC.

The genes are TRBV30 and TRBJ1-1; TRBD1 is a possible D gene (5 bases). CDR1 and CDR2 (germline): GTSNPN, SVGIG (reference sequence). Trimming shortened V by 1 base and J by 11 bases, and 11 bases separated the two germline ends. The CDR3 has 11 amino acids. CDR3 region: CAWSDGRAAFF. Written as DNA, the CDR3 is TGTGCCTGGAGTGATGGCAGGGCGGCTTTCTTT.

This clonotype was picked up many times. The chain links TRBV6-1 to TRBJ1-1; perhaps TRBD1 as D (6 bases). V was cut by 7 bases and J by 5 bases, with 17 bases left in between. Germline CDR1 is MNHNS and CDR2 is SASEGT. The CDR3 runs 14 residues. The CDR3 region has the DNA TGTGCCAGCACCTTTGCCGATAGGGGGACTGAAGCTTTCTTT. It codes for CASTFADRGTEAFF.

This clonotype was counted between two and nine times. V usage is TRBV3-1 and J usage is TRBJ1-5; 9 nucleotides agree with TRBD1. Germline lookup yields CDR1 LGHDT and CDR2 YNNKEL (reference sequence). V lost 0 bases and J lost 7; bases outside the gene matches: 13. This CDR3 contains 18 residues. The CDR3 protein is CASSQEVPGQGLGQPQHF. CDR3 in DNA: TGTGCCAGCAGCCAAGAGGTGCCGGGACAGGGTCTTGGGCAGCCCCAGCATTTT.

The chain joins TRBV5-4 to TRBJ1-2; D is uncertain. The V gene's germline CDR1 is SGHNT and CDR2 YYREEE (reference sequence). Trimming removed 7 bases from V and 0 bases from J, with 13 bases in between. The CDR3 sequence is 14 residues long. CDR3 nucleotide sequence: TGTGCCAGCGCTGGGCGTCTCCCTAACTATGGCTACACCTTC. It translates to CASAGRLPNYGYTF.

This clonotype appeared a few times. This chain links TRBV6-2 or TRBV6-3 with TRBJ2-2; the match to TRBD2 covers 14 bases. After removal of 2 bases from V and 0 bases from J, the junction contained 2 bases not matched to a gene. Germline CDR1 MNHEY, CDR2 SVGEGT. The CDR3 runs 18 residues. CDR3 loop: CASSYATSGGANTGELFF. The CDR3 nucleotides read TGTGCCAGCAGTTACGCGACTAGCGGGGGGGCGAACACCGGGGAGCTGTTTTTT.

V usage is TRBV29-1 and J usage is TRBJ2-5; D may be TRBD1 or TRBD2 (5 bases each). Trimming pared 6 bases from V and 5 bases from J, leaving 10 bases between. This CDR3 has 11 residues. The germline gives CDR1 SQVTM, CDR2 ANQGSEA. CDR3 DNA: TGCAGCGTGGGACCCGGGGAGACCCAGTACTTC. Its protein is CSVGPGETQYF.

This clonotype has just a few counts. The V and J genes are TRBV3-1 and TRBJ2-3; 8 positions agree with TRBD2. Unmatched junction bases numbered 6, after V lost 1 base and J lost 0 bases. The CDR3 runs to 17 residues. CDR1 LGHDT and CDR2 YNNKEL come from the germline V gene (reference sequence). DNA for the CDR3: TGTGCCAGCAGCCAAGTCGGGACTAGGCCTAGCACAGATACGCAGTATTTT. Amino acid sequence: CASSQVGTRPSTDTQYF.

The V gene is TRBV9, the J gene TRBJ2-3, with D perhaps TRBD2 (6 bases). The germline V gene has CDR1 SGDLS and CDR2 YYNGEE. Trimming cost V 0 bases and J 6 bases, with 20 bases left between them. The CDR3 is 17 residues long. CDR3 region: CASSVETSRFRRDTQYF. The CDR3 DNA sequence: TGTGCCAGCAGCGTAGAGACTAGTAGGTTTCGTAGGGATACGCAGTATTTT. Full variable domain (missing parts from reference TRBV9 and TRBJ2-3): DSGVTQTPKHLITATGQRVTLRCSPRSGDLSVYWYQQSLDQGLQFLIQYYNGEERAKGNILERFSAQQFPDLHSELNLSSLELGDSALYFCASSVETSRFRRDTQYFGPGTRLTVL.

This clonotype was counted a few times. The rearrangement links TRBV12-3 or TRBV12-4 to TRBJ1-1; 7 nucleotides match TRBD1. CDR3 length: 15 residues. V trimming: 1 base; J trimming: 11 bases; junction bases outside the gene matches: 13. The CDR3 region has the DNA TGTGCCAGCAGTTTAGGCTTGGGGGGGACAGTGAACGCTTTCTTT. Translated, it gives CASSLGLGGTVNAFF.

The V gene is TRBV3-1, the J gene TRBJ1-2; D is perhaps TRBD1 (5 bases). The CDR3 is made up of 15 amino acids. CDR1 is LGHDT and CDR2 is YNNKEL in the germline V gene (reference sequence). The V and J ends lost 1 base and 4 bases respectively, with 13 bases between them. CDR3 in DNA: TGTGCCAGCAGCCAAGGACGGCAGGGTGGCTATGGCTACACCTTC. Translating gives CASSQGRQGGYGYTF.

The chain recombines TRBV7-9 with TRBJ1-2; no definite D call. The CDR3 loop spans 15 amino acids. V lost 6 bases and J 2 bases, leaving 16 bases between the germline ends. Germline CDR1 reads SEHNR; CDR2 reads FQNEAQ (reference sequence). The CDR3 protein is CASSPLGRPNYGYTF. The CDR3, as DNA: TGTGCCAGCAGTCCCCTCGGCAGGCCGAACTATGGCTACACCTTC.

As DNA, the CDR3 is TGTGCCAGCAGCCAACCTGGACTAGCGGGTGTGTCCTACGAGCAGTACTTC. As protein: CASSQPGLAGVSYEQYF. The V gene is TRBV4-2, the J gene TRBJ2-7; the match to TRBD2 covers 11 bases. V dropped 2 bases and J dropped 1; count of bases not matched to a gene: 7. From germline, CDR1 is LGHNA and CDR2 YNFKEQ. This CDR3 is 17 amino acids long.

CDR3 sequence reads: CASSGNTEAFF. The DNA for the CDR3 is TGTGCCAGCAGTGGGAACACTGAAGCTTTCTTT. The chain combines TRBV25-1 with TRBJ1-1, with D unclear. V was trimmed by 4 bases and J by 1 base, leaving 1 base between them. Per germline, CDR1 MGHDK and CDR2 SYGVNS. The CDR3 spans 11 residues.

This clonotype was picked up many times. The chain joins TRBV20-1 to TRBJ1-5; D not certain. This CDR3 comprises 14 residues. V was shortened by 4 bases and J by 4 bases, with 14 bases between the two germline ends. The germline gives CDR1 DFQATT, CDR2 SNEGSKA (reference sequence). The chain's CDR3 is CSAMGGWWNQPQHF. The CDR3 nucleotides read TGCAGTGCTATGGGTGGGTGGTGGAATCAGCCCCAGCATTTT.

This chain connects TRBV5-1 to TRBJ1-2; no definite D call. The germline V gene encodes CDR1 SGHRS and CDR2 YFSETQ. V lost 2 bases and J lost 1, with 6 bases in between. CDR3 size: 13 residues. The CDR3 sequence is CASSFLNNYGYTF. CDR3 bases: TGCGCCAGCAGCTTCCTAAATAACTATGGCTACACCTTC. The entire variable domain, with the rest obtained from reference TRBV5-1 and TRBJ1-2, is as follows: KAGVTQTPRYLIKTRGQQVTLSCSPISGHRSVSWYQQTPGQGLQFLFEYFSETQRNKGNFPGRFSGRQFSNSRSEMNVSTLELGDSALYLCASSFLNNYGYTFGSGTRLTVV.

The chain recombines TRBV11-2 with TRBJ2-3, with D possibly TRBD1 on 6 matching bases. V gave up 0 bases and J gave up 0 bases, with 10 bases separating them. Germline CDR1 is SGHAT and CDR2 is FQNNGV. The CDR3 contains 16 residues. In DNA, the CDR3 is TGTGCCAGCAGCTTAGAGTCGGGACAAAGCACAGATACGCAGTATTTT. Its translation is CASSLESGQSTDTQYF.